A selection of T cell receptor beta chains follows, all from one sample in a study of shared clonotypes between healthy human individuals. Assay: immunoSEQ multiplex PCR; the TCRdb copy retains only in-frame clones and omits some. Of more than 550,000 clones listed, about 92% are singletons. Material for sequencing was naive CD8+ T cells sorted from blood. The receptor source for this set is a young man in good health. The CDR3 runs from the conserved cysteine through the conserved F or W. The D gene is left open where the match is weak. Size tells how often a clone was seen (once, few, many) or the class of an expanded clone, and some rows leave it out.

V gene,J gene,clone size,D gene,CDR3 protein,CDR3 DNA
TRBV2,TRBJ2-1,once,.,CASSDPRLGRAWMLF,TGTGCCAGCAGTGATCCACGACTAGGCAGGGCCTGGATGCTCTTC
TRBV2,TRBJ1-4,.,.,CASSDSPNEKLFF,TGTGCCAGCAGTGACAGCCCTAATGAAAAACTGTTTTTT
TRBV10-3,TRBJ2-7,.,TRBD2,CAISGSGASYEQYF,TGTGCCATCAGTGGTAGCGGGGCCTCCTACGAGCAGTACTTC
TRBV9,TRBJ1-1,once,TRBD1,CASSVGAGGMNTEAFF,TGTGCCAGCAGCGTAGGGGCAGGGGGAATGAACACTGAAGCTTTCTTT
TRBV27,TRBJ2-1,.,TRBD2,CASSPTPAGGNNEQFF,TGTGCCAGCAGTCCCACCCCAGCGGGAGGGAACAATGAGCAGTTCTTC
TRBV30,TRBJ1-4,.,.,CAWSVQGRREKLFF,TGTGCCTGGAGTGTACAAGGTCGACGGGAAAAACTGTTTTTT
TRBV28,TRBJ2-1,.,.,CASSFPSAAYNEQFF,TGTGCCAGCAGTTTTCCTAGCGCGGCCTACAATGAGCAGTTCTTC
TRBV10-3,TRBJ1-4,.,.,CAISEVPDEKLFF,TGTGCCATCAGTGAGGTTCCCGATGAAAAACTGTTTTTT
TRBV7-9,TRBJ2-3,once,TRBD2,CASSPVAGGPFSTDTQYF,TGTGCCAGCAGCCCCGTGGCGGGAGGCCCTTTTAGCACAGATACGCAGTATTTT
TRBV6-1,TRBJ2-1,.,.,CASSDSGINEQFF,TGTGCCAGCAGTGATTCGGGTATCAATGAGCAGTTCTTC
TRBV11-2,TRBJ2-1,.,.,CASSRSSYNEQFF,TGTGCCAGCTCCAGGAGCTCCTACAATGAGCAGTTCTTC
TRBV7-9,TRBJ2-2,.,.,CASSLVLGVNTGELFF,TGTGCCAGCAGCTTAGTTTTAGGTGTGAACACCGGGGAGCTGTTTTTT
TRBV5-1,TRBJ2-3,once,.,CASSLAGAASTDTQYF,TGCGCCAGCAGCTTGGCGGGAGCTGCCAGCACAGATACGCAGTATTTT
TRBV27,TRBJ2-1,.,TRBD1,CASSSRQGEDEQFF,TGTGCCAGCAGTTCCAGACAGGGTGAAGATGAGCAGTTCTTC
TRBV7-3,TRBJ2-7,.,TRBD2,CASSQTSGSPYEQYF,TGTGCCAGCAGCCAGACTAGCGGGAGCCCCTACGAGCAGTACTTC
TRBV4-1,TRBJ2-3,.,.,CASSDLTDTQYF,TGCGCCAGCAGCGACCTAACAGATACGCAGTATTTT
TRBV10-1,TRBJ2-1,.,TRBD2,CASSVTSGGYNEQFF,TGCGCCAGCAGTGTTACTAGCGGGGGTTACAATGAGCAGTTCTTC
TRBV6-5,TRBJ1-1,.,.,CASNPPGRNTEAFF,TGTGCCAGCAACCCACCGGGGCGGAACACTGAAGCTTTCTTT
TRBV19,TRBJ2-1,.,TRBD2,CASNRAGGGDNEQFF,TGTGCCAGTAATAGGGCGGGAGGTGGGGACAATGAGCAGTTCTTC
TRBV13,TRBJ2-3,once,.,CASSSSRGAPDTQYF,TGTGCCAGCAGCTCGAGCCGCGGTGCCCCAGATACGCAGTATTTT
TRBV4-2,TRBJ1-5,.,.,CASSQVLGTGQPQHF,TGTGCCAGCAGCCAAGTCCTCGGGACTGGACAGCCCCAGCATTTT
TRBV29-1,TRBJ2-5,.,.,CSVEPRLEETQYF,TGCAGCGTTGAACCCCGACTTGAGGAGACCCAGTACTTC
TRBV7-9,TRBJ1-4,.,.,CASSPGYEKLFF,TGTGCCAGCAGCCCTGGGTATGAAAAACTGTTTTTT
TRBV9,TRBJ2-3,.,.,CASSAGNTGLRTDTQYF,TGTGCCAGCAGCGCAGGGAACACAGGGCTTCGCACAGATACGCAGTATTTT
TRBV9,TRBJ2-1,.,.,CASSVGGEVSYNEQFF,TGTGCCAGCAGCGTAGGGGGGGAGGTCTCCTACAATGAGCAGTTCTTC
TRBV6-1,TRBJ2-2,.,.,CASSGRTATGELFF,TGTGCCAGCAGTGGACGGACGGCAACCGGGGAGCTGTTTTTT
TRBV15,TRBJ2-1,.,TRBD1,CATSLSGTGGYNEQFF,TGTGCCACCAGCCTTTCCGGGACAGGGGGCTACAATGAGCAGTTCTTC
TRBV6-5,TRBJ1-1,.,TRBD1,CASSTKGAGTEAFF,TGTGCCAGCAGTACAAAGGGGGCTGGCACTGAAGCTTTCTTT
TRBV21-1,TRBJ2-3,.,.,CASSGKLATVKDTQYF,TGTGCCAGCAGTGGTAAATTAGCTACAGTCAAAGATACGCAGTATTTT
TRBV27,TRBJ2-3,.,TRBD1,CASRRTGGTDTQYF,TGTGCCAGCAGACGGACAGGGGGCACAGATACGCAGTATTTT
TRBV28,TRBJ2-7,.,.,CASSLLGLEQYF,TGTGCCAGCAGTTTACTAGGTCTCGAGCAGTACTTC
TRBV5-1,TRBJ2-3,.,.,CASSLDGQKTDTQYF,TGCGCCAGCAGCTTGGATGGACAGAAAACAGATACGCAGTATTTT
TRBV9,TRBJ2-7,.,.,CASSVAGVNYEQYF,TGTGCCAGCAGCGTAGCCGGGGTCAACTACGAGCAGTACTTC
TRBV5-6,TRBJ2-1,once,TRBD2,CASSPMTSGRWNEQFF,TGTGCCAGCAGCCCAATGACTAGCGGGAGGTGGAATGAGCAGTTCTTC
TRBV6-1,TRBJ1-5,few,.,CASSEAKGKGYSNQPQHF,TGTGCCAGCAGTGAAGCGAAGGGGAAAGGGTATAGCAATCAGCCCCAGCATTTT
TRBV4-3,TRBJ2-3,.,TRBD2,CASSQDPPPGLGTDTQYF,TGCGCCAGCAGCCAAGACCCACCACCGGGACTAGGCACAGATACGCAGTATTTT
TRBV25-1,TRBJ2-7,.,.,CASSEGVGLVRDEQYF,TGTGCCAGCAGTGAAGGGGTAGGGCTAGTAAGGGACGAGCAGTACTTC
TRBV19,TRBJ2-3,.,.,CASSIGEETDTQYF,TGTGCCAGTAGTATAGGGGAGGAGACAGATACGCAGTATTTT
TRBV27,TRBJ2-1,.,TRBD2,CASRVGASGYSYNEQFF,TGTGCCAGCAGGGTGGGGGCTAGCGGGTATTCCTACAATGAGCAGTTCTTC
TRBV19,TRBJ2-7,.,TRBD2,CASSSVAGSSYEQYF,TGTGCCAGTAGTAGTGTAGCGGGGAGCTCCTACGAGCAGTACTTC
TRBV19,TRBJ2-7,.,.,CASTLLRGRQGCEQYF,TGTGCCAGTACCCTGCTGCGGGGGAGACAGGGGTGCGAGCAGTACTTC
TRBV28,TRBJ2-5,.,.,CASSFGGRYQETQYF,TGTGCCAGCAGTTTTGGAGGGAGATACCAAGAGACCCAGTACTTC
TRBV7-6,TRBJ2-7,.,TRBD2,CASSPAGAPSEQYF,TGTGCCAGCAGCCCAGCGGGAGCCCCCTCCGAGCAGTACTTC
TRBV5-5,TRBJ2-2,.,TRBD1,CASSLGDRGKYTGELFF,TGTGCCAGCAGCTTGGGGGACAGGGGTAAATACACCGGGGAGCTGTTTTTT
TRBV27,TRBJ2-5,.,TRBD2,CASSSRLAAKTQYF,TGTGCCAGCAGTTCCCGACTAGCGGCCAAGACCCAGTACTTC
TRBV21-1,TRBJ2-5,.,.,CASSKGILAVKETQYF,TGTGCCAGCAGCAAAGGAATATTAGCGGTCAAAGAGACCCAGTACTTC
TRBV7-9,TRBJ2-5,.,.,CASSFLETQYF,TGTGCCAGCAGCTTTTTAGAGACCCAGTACTTC
TRBV27,TRBJ2-1,.,.,CASWKGSGPSYNEQFF,TGTGCCAGCTGGAAGGGGAGCGGGCCGTCCTACAATGAGCAGTTCTTC
TRBV4-3,TRBJ2-1,.,TRBD1,CASSLRTGVYNEQFF,TGCGCCAGCAGCCTCCGAACAGGGGTATACAATGAGCAGTTCTTC
TRBV4-1,TRBJ2-5,.,.,CASSDPARGQKTQYF,TGCGCCAGCAGCGACCCCGCCCGGGGTCAAAAGACCCAGTACTTC
TRBV27,TRBJ2-1,.,.,CASSPRGTYNEQFF,TGTGCCAGCAGCCCCCGTGGGACCTACAATGAGCAGTTCTTC
TRBV27,TRBJ2-7,.,TRBD2,CASSLGLAPPYEQYF,TGTGCCAGCAGTTTAGGACTAGCGCCTCCCTACGAGCAGTACTTC